The present entry profiles one T cell receptor (beta chain) with its context. Antigen unknown. This sample was taken from a study of OX40 agonist ivuxolimab in advanced cancers. Across the whole study: With ivuxolimab, an agonistic anti-OX40 (CD134) antibody, patients were treated. General study findings and limits: Researchers did not establish what antigens the expanded peripheral T cells target. At 0.1 to 3.0 mg/kg and by week 6, clonal expansion occurred in CD4+ and CD8+ blood T cells.

Assay used: immunoSEQ multiplex PCR; TCRdb lists only in-frame clones, some missing. The sample yields tens of thousands of clones, around four fifths seen once. Blood sampling took place at baseline, cycle 4 day 1, and cycle 7 day 1. Trimming left V 3 bases short and J 5 bases short, with 8 bases between. This CDR3 is 13 amino acids long. Germline CDR1 reads SGHRS; CDR2 reads YFSETQ. The gene calls are TRBV5-1 and TRBJ1-4, with D unresolved. This sequence was found in an adult with an advanced solid tumor such as melanoma, head and neck, liver or kidney cancer. This specimen consisted of CD4+ or CD8+ T cells sorted from blood, obtained in a trial of the OX40 agonist ivuxolimab. CDR3 nucleotides: TGCGCCAGCAGCTCGGAAGGGAATGAAAAACTGTTTTTT. Translating it yields CASSSEGNEKLFF. The complete variable domain, with remaining parts taken from reference TRBV5-1 and TRBJ1-4, reads KAGVTQTPRYLIKTRGQQVTLSCSPISGHRSVSWYQQTPGQGLQFLFEYFSETQRNKGNFPGRFSGRQFSNSRSEMNVSTLELGDSALYLCASSSEGNEKLFFGSGTQLSVL.